The text below deals with one T cell receptor (beta chain). The antigen is not known. This sample was taken from a study of monozygotic twins with inflammatory bowel disease. Whole-study findings and limits: IBD patients, compared with healthy twins, shared fewer clonotypes with others (especially with disease activity).

Looked up from germline, CDR1 is KGHSH and CDR2 is LQKENI. The CDR3 length is 16 residues. Each TCR library consumed 3,000 to 3,500 ng of total RNA. TCRdb re-called the 5' RACE reads, yielding one record per CDR3 amino acid sequence without DNA. Recorded for this sample: around 370,000 distinct CDR3 sequences. The chain joins TRBV18 to TRBJ1-2; TCRdb returns TRBD1, unconfirmable since there is no DNA. The receptor's source is a human donor with ulcerative colitis or Crohn's disease, or a healthy co-twin of an affected twin (not recorded which). The sample was blood. The CDR3 sequence: CASSLTGTDANYGYTF.